This paragraph reports one T cell receptor beta chain. This entry is derived from a study of blood T cell repertoires in COVID-19. Background on the study: There were acute and convalescent COVID-19 samples, and they came from the United States, Italy and Spain.

Produced via immunoSEQ multiplex PCR; TCRdb's table is partial and in-frame only. The table has 50,000 to 55,000 clones, around 80% seen once. Between the trimmed V and J ends, which lost 0 bases and 1 base, there was a span of 15 bases. The CDR3 spans 17 residues. From germline, CDR1 is SGHRS and CDR2 YFSETQ. The source is a human donor in a cohort sampled during active COVID-19. The chain recombines TRBV5-1 with TRBJ2-3; D might be TRBD2 (6 bases). Sequencing was carried out using peripheral blood. In nucleotides, the CDR3 is TGCGCCAGCAGCTTGGGTAGGAGGGCCGACGGCACAGATACGCAGTATTTT. It translates to CASSLGRRADGTDTQYF.